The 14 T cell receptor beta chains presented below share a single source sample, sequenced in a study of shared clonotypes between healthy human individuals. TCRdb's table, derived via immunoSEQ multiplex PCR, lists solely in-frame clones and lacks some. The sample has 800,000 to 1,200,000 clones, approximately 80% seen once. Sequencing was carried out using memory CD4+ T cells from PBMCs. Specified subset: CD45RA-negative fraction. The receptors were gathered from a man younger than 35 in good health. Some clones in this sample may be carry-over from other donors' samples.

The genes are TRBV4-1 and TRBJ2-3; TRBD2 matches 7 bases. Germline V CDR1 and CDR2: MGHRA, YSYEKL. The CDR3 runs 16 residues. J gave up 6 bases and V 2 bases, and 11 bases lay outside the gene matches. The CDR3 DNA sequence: TGCGCCAGCAGCCAACCCAAACTAGCGACCGGGGATACGCAGTATTTT. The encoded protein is CASSQPKLATGDTQYF.

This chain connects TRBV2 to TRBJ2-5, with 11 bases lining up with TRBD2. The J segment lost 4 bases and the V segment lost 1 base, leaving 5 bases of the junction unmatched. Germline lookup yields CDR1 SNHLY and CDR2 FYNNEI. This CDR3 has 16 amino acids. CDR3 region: CASSEGIAGGRETQYF. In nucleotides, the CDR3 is TGTGCCAGCAGTGAAGGGATAGCGGGAGGGCGAGAGACCCAGTACTTC.

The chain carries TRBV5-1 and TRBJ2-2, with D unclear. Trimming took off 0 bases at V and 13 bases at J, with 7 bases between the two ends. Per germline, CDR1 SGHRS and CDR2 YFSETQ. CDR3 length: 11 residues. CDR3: CASSLAARLFF. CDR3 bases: TGCGCCAGCAGCTTGGCGGCAAGGCTGTTTTTT.

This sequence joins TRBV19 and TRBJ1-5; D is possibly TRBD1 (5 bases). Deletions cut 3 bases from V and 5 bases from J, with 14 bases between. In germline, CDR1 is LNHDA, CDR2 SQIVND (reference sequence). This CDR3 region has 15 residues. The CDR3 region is CASSMPLQDDQPQHF. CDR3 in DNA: TGTGCCAGTAGTATGCCGTTACAGGACGATCAGCCCCAGCATTTT.

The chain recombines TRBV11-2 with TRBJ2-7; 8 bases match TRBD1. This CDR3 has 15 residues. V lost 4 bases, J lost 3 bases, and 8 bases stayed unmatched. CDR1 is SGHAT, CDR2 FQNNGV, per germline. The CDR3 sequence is CASSSLGTGGYEQYF. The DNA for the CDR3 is TGTGCCAGCAGCTCCCTAGGGACAGGAGGCTACGAGCAGTACTTC. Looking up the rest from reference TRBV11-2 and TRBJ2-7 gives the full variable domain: EAGVAQSPRYKIIEKRQSVAFWCNPISGHATLYWYQQILGQGPKLLIQFQNNGVVDDSQLPKDRFSAERLKGVDSTLKIQPAKLEDSAVYLCASSSLGTGGYEQYFGPGTRLTVT.

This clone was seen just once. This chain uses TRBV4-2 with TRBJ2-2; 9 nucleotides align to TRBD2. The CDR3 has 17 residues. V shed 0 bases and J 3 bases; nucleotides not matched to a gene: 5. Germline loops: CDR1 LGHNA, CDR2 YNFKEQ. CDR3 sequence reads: CASSQEPTSGYTGELFF. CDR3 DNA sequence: TGTGCCAGCAGCCAAGAGCCGACTAGCGGATACACCGGGGAGCTGTTTTTT.

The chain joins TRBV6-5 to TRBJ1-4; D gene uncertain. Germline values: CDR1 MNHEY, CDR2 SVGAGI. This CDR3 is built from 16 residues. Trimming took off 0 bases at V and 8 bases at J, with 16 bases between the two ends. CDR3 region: CASSYSFARREEKLFF. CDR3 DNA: TGTGCCAGCAGTTACTCGTTTGCAAGGCGAGAGGAAAAACTGTTTTTT.

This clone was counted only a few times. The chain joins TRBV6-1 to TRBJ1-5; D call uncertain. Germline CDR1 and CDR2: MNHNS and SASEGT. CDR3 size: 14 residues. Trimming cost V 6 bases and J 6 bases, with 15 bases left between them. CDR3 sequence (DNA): TGTGCCAGCAGCGTAGTGTTACTGGGTCAGCCCCAGCATTTT. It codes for CASSVVLLGQPQHF.

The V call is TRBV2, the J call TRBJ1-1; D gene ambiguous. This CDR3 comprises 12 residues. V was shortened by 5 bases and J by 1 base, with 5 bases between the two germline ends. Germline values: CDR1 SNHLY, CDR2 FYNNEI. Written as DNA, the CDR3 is TGTGCCAGCAGTCGGACGAACACTGAAGCTTTCTTT. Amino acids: CASSRTNTEAFF.

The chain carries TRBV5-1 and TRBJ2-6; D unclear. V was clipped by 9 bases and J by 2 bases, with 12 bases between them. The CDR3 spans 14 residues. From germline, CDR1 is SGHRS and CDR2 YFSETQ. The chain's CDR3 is CATFNDPGANVLTF. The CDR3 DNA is TGCGCCACCTTCAATGACCCTGGGGCCAACGTCCTGACTTTC.

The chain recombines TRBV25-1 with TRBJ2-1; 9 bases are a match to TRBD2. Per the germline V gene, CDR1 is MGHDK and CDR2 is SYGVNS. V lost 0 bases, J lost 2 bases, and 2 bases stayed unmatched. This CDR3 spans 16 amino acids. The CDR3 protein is CASSEYSSGAYNEQFF. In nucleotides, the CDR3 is TGTGCCAGCAGTGAATATTCTAGCGGGGCCTACAATGAGCAGTTCTTC.

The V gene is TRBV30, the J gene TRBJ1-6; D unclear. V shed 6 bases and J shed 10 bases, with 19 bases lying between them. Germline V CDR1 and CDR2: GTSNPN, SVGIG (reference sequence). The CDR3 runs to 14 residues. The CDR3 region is CACNYEAGGSPLHF. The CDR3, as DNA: TGTGCCTGCAACTATGAGGCCGGAGGATCACCCCTCCACTTT.

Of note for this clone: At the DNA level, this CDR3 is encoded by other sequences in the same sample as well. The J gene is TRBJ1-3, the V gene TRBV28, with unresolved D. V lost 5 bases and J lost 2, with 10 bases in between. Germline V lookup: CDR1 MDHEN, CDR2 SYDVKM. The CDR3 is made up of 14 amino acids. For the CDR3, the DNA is TGTGCCAGCAGTCCAAACTCCCCTGGAAACACCATATATTTT. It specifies CASSPNSPGNTIYF. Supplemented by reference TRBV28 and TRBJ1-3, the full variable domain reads DVKVTQSSRYLVKRTGEKVFLECVQDMDHENMFWYRQDPGLGLRLIYFSYDVKMKEKGDIPEGYSVSREKKERFSLILESASTNQTSMYLCASSPNSPGNTIYFGEGSWLTVV.

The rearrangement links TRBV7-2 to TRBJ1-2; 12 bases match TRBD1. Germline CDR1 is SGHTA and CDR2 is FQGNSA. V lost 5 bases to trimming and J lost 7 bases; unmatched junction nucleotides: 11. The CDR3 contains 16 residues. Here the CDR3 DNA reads TGTGCCAGCAGCCAAATATCCGGGACAGGGGGCGGTGGCTACACCTTC. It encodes CASSQISGTGGGGYTF.